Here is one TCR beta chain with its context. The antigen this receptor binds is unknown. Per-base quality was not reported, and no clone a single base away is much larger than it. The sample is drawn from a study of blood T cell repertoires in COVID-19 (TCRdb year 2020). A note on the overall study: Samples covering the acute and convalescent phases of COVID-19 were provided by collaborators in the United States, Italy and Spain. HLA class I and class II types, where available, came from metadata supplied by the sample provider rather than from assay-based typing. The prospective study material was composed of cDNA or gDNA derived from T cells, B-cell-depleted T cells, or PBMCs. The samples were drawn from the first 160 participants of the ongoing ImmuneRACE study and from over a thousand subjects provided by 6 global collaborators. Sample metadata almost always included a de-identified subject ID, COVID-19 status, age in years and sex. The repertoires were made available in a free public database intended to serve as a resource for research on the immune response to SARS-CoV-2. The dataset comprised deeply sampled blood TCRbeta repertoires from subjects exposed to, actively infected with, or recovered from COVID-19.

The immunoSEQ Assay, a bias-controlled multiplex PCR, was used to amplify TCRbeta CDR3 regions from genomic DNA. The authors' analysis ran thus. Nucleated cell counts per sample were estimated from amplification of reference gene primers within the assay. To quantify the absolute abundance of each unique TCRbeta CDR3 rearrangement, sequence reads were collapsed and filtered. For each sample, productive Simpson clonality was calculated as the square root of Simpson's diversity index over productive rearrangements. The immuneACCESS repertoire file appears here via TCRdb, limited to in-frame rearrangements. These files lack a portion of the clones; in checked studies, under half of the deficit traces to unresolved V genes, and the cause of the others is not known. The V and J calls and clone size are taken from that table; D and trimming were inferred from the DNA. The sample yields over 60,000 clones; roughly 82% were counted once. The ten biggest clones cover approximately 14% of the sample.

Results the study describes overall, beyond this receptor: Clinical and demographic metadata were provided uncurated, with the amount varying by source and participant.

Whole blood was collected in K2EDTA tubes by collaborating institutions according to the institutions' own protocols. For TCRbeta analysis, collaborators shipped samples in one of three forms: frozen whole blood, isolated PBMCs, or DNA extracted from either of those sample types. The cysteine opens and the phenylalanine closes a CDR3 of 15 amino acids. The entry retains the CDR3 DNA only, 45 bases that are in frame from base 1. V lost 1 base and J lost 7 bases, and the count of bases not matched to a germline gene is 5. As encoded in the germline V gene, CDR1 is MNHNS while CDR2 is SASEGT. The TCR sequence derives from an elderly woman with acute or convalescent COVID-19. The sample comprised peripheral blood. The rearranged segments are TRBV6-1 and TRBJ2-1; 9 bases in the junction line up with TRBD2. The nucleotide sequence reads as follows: TGTGCCAGCAGTGAAGTACTAGCGGGCGGGAATGAGCAGTTCTTC. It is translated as CASSEVLAGGNEQFF.